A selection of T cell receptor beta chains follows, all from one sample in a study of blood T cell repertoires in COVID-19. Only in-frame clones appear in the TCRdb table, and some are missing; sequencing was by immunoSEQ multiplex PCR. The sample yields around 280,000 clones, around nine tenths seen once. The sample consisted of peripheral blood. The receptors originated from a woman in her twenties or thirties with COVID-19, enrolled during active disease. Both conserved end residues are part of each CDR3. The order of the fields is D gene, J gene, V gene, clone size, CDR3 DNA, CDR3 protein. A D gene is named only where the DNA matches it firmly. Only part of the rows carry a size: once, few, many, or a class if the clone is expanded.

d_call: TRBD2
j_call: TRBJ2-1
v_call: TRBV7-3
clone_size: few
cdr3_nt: TGTGCCAGCAGGTCCTCACTAGCGGGAGTCAATGAGCAGTTCTTC
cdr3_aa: CASRSSLAGVNEQFF

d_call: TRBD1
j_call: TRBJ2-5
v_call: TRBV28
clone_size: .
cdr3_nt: TGTGCCAGCAGTTCCCCGACAGGGGGTAAAGAGACCCAGTACTTC
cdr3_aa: CASSSPTGGKETQYF

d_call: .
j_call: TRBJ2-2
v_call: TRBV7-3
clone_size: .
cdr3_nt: TGTGCCAGCAGCTTGCTTAGGGAGTCCGGGGAGCTGTTTTTT
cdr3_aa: CASSLLRESGELFF

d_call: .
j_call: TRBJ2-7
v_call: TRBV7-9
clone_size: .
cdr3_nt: TGTGCCAGCAGCGCGGACAGGGAGGGAGGAGGCGGGCAGTACTTC
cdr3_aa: CASSADREGGGGQYF

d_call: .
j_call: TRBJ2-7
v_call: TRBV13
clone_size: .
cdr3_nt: TGTGCCAGCAGCGCAAGGCTAGATTCCTACGAGCAGTACTTC
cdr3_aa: CASSARLDSYEQYF

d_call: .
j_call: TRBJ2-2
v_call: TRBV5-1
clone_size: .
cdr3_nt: TGCGCCAGCAGCCTTGTTAGAGGGGGGGAGCTGTTTTTT
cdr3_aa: CASSLVRGGELFF

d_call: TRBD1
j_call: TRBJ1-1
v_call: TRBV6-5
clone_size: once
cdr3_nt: TGTGCCAGCAGTTACTCGTTAAAGGGGGCGGCTTTCTTT
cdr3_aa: CASSYSLKGAAFF

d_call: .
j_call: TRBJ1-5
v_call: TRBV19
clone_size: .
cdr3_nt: TGTGCCAGTAGTATGAGCGGGAATCAGCCCCAGCATTTT
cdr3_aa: CASSMSGNQPQHF

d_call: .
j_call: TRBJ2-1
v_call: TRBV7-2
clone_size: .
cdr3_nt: TGTGCCAGCAGCTTAGAAATACTAGATCCCAATGAGCAGTTCTTC
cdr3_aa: CASSLEILDPNEQFF

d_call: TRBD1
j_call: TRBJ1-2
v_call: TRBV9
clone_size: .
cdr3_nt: TGTGCCAGCAGCTCGAGCACAGGGGGCGTCTATGGCTACACCTTC
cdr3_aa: CASSSSTGGVYGYTF

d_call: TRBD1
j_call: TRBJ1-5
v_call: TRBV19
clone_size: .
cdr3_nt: TGTGCCAGTAGTCCCTCGGCCCAGGGGGCTGGTCAGCCCCAGCATTTT
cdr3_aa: CASSPSAQGAGQPQHF

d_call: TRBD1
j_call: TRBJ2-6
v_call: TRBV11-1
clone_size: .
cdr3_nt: TGTGCCAGCAGCTCGAGGGACAGCTCTGGGGCCAACGTCCTGACTTTC
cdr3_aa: CASSSRDSSGANVLTF

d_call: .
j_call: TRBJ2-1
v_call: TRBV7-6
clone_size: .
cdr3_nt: TGTGCCAGCAGCCCGGGTCAGGGGTTTTCCTACAATGAGCAGTTCTTC
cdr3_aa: CASSPGQGFSYNEQFF

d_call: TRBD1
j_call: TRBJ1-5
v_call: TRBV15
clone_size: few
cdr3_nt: TGTGCCACCAGCAGTCGGGACAGGGGAACTAATCAGCCCCAGCATTTT
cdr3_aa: CATSSRDRGTNQPQHF

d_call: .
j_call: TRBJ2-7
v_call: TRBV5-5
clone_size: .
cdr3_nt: TGTGCCAGCAGCGACAGGTCTAACGAGCAGTACTTC
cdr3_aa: CASSDRSNEQYF

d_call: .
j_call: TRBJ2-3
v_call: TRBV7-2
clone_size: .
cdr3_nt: TGTGCCAGCAGCTTAGGCTTTAACGGTGGGGGGGCTACGCAGTATTTT
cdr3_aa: CASSLGFNGGGATQYF

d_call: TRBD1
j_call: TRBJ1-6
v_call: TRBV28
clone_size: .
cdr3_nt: TGTGCCAGCAGCCGGGACAGGGGAACCTATAATTCACCCCTCCACTTT
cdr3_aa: CASSRDRGTYNSPLHF

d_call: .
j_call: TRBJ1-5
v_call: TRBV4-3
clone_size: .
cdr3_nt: TGCGCCAGCAGCCAAGTCAGGAATCAGCCCCAGCATTTT
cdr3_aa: CASSQVRNQPQHF

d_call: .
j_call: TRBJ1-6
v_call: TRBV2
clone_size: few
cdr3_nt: TGTGCCAGCAGTGACAGGGCTAATTCACCCCTCCACTTT
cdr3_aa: CASSDRANSPLHF

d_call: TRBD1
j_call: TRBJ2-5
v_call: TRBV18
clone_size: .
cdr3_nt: TGTGCCAGCTCACCAAAGGGGGCCGAGACCCAGTACTTC
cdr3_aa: CASSPKGAETQYF

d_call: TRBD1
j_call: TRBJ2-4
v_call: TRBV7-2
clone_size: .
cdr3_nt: TGTGCCAGCAGCCTGGACAGGGGGCCTGGAAACATTCAGTACTTC
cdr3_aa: CASSLDRGPGNIQYF

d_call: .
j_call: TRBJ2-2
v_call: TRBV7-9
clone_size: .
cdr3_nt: TGTGCCAGCAGCTTAGGGCTTCCCGGGGAGCTGTTTTTT
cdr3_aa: CASSLGLPGELFF

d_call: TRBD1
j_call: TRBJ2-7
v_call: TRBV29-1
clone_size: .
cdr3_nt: TGCAGCGTTGGGGGACAGGGGATTGAGCAGTACTTC
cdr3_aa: CSVGGQGIEQYF

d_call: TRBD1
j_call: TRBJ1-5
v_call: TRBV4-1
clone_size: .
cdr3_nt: TGCGCCAGCAGCCTGTCCGGGACAGGGATTAGCAATCAGCCCCAGCATTTT
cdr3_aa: CASSLSGTGISNQPQHF

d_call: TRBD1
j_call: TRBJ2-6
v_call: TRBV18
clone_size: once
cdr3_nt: TGTGCCAGCTCACTGACAGGGGCTGGGGCCAACGTCCTGACTTTC
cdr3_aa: CASSLTGAGANVLTF

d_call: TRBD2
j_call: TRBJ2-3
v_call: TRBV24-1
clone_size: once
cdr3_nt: TGTGCCACCAGTGATAGTAGCGGGGCCGGGGATACGCAGTATTTT
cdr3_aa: CATSDSSGAGDTQYF

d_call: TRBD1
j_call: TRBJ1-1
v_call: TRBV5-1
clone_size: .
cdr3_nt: TGCGCCAGCACTATGCGCTATGGGACAGGGGGCACTGAAGCTTTCTTT
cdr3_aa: CASTMRYGTGGTEAFF

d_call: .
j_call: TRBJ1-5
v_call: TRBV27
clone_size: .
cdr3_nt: TGTGCCAGCAGTCCCCACAATCAGCCCCAGCATTTT
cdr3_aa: CASSPHNQPQHF

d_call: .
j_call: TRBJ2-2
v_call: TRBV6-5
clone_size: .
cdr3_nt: TGTGCCAGCACCAGGGTAGGAGGGGAGCTGTTTTTT
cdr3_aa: CASTRVGGELFF

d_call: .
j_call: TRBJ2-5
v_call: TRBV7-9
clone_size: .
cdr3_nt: TGTGCCAGCAGCCCGGGGGAGACCCAGTACTTC
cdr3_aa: CASSPGETQYF

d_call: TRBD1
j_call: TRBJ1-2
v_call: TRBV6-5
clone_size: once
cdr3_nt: TGTGCCAGCAGAACAGGGGGGGCAGGGGAGTATGGCTACACCTTC
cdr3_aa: CASRTGGAGEYGYTF

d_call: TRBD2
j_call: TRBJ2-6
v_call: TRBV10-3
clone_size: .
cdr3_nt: TGTGCCATCGGGGGGGAGCCTGGGGCCAACGTCCTGACTTTC
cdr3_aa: CAIGGEPGANVLTF

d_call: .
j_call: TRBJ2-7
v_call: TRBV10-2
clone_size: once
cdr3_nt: TGCGCCAGCAGACCCGCAAGGGGCGAGCAGTACTTC
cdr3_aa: CASRPARGEQYF

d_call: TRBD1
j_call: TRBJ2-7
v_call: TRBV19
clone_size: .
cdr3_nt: TGTGCCAGTAGGCCCACAGGGGGCTTGGACGAGCAGTACTTC
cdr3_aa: CASRPTGGLDEQYF

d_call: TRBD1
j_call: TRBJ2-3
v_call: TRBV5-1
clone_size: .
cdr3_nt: TGCGCCAGCAGCTCCGGGACAGGGACCGATACGCAGTATTTT
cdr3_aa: CASSSGTGTDTQYF

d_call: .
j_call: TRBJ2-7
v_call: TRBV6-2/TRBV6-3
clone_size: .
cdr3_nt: TGTGCCAGCAGTTACTCGATCAGGTACGGGCAGTACTTC
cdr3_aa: CASSYSIRYGQYF

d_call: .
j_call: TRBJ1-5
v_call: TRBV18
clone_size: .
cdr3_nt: TGTGCCAGCTCACCAACAGCTTATCAGCCCCAGCATTTT
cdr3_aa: CASSPTAYQPQHF

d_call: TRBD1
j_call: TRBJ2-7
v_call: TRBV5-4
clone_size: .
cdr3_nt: TGTGCCAGCAGCTCCCTCATAGACAGGGATGCATCCTACGAGCAGTACTTC
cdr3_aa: CASSSLIDRDASYEQYF

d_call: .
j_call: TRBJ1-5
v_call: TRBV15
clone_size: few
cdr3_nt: TGTGCCACCAGCAGCCCAGTACGCAATCAGCCCCAGCATTTT
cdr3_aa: CATSSPVRNQPQHF

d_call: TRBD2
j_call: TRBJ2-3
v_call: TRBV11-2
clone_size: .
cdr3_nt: TGTGCCAGCAGCTCCCAGACTAGCGGGAGGACTCTTACGCAGTATTTT
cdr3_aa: CASSSQTSGRTLTQYF

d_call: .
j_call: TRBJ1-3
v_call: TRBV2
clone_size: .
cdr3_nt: TGTGCCAGCAGCCTGGACAGAGGCTCTGGAAACACCATATATTTT
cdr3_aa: CASSLDRGSGNTIYF

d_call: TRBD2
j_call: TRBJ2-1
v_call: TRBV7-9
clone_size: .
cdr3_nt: TGTGCCAGCAGCTCGGGACTAGCGGGAGTGGGCGATGAGCAGTTCTTC
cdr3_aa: CASSSGLAGVGDEQFF